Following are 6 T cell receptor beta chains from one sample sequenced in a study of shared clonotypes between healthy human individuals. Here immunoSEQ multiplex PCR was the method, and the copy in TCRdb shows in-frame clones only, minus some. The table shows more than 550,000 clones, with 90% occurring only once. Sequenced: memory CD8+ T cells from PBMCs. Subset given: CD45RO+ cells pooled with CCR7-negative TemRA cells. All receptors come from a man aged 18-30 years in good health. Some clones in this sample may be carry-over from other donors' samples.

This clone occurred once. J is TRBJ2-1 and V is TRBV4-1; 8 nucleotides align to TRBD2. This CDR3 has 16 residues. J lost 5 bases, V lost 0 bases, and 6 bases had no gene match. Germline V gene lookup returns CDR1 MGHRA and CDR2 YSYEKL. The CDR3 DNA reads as TGCGCCAGCAGCCAAGAAGTTAGCGGGGACCACAATGAGCAGTTCTTC. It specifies CASSQEVSGDHNEQFF.

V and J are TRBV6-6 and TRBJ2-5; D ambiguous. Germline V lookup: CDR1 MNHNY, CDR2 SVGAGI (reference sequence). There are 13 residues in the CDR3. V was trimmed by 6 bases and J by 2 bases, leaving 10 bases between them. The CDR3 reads CASSSSRQETQYF. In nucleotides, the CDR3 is TGTGCCAGCAGCTCATCGCGGCAAGAGACCCAGTACTTC.

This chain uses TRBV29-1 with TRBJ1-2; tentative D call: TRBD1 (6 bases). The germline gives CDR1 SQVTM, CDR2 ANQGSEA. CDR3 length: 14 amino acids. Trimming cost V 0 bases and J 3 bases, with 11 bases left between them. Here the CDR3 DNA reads TGCAGCGTTGAAGATGTGGACAGTCACTATGGCTACACCTTC. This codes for CSVEDVDSHYGYTF.

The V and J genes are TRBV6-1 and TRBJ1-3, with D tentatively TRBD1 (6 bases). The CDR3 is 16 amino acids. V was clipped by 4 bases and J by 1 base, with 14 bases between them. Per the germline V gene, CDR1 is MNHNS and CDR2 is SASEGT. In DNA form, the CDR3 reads TGTGCCAGCAGTGGATCGGGGGGCGCGTCTGGAAACACCATATATTTT. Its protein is CASSGSGGASGNTIYF.

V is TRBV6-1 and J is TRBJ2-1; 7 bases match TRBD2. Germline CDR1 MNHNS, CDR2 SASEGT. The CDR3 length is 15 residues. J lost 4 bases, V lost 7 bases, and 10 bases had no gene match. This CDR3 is CASNPAGVTYNEQFF. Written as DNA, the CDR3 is TGTGCCAGCAACCCCGCGGGAGTAACGTACAATGAGCAGTTCTTC.

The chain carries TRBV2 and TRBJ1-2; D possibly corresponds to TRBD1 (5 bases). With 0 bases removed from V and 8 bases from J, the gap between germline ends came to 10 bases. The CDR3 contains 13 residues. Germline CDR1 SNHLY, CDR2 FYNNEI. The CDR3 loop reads CASSEAQGRGYTF. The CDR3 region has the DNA TGTGCCAGCAGTGAAGCTCAGGGTCGGGGCTACACCTTC.